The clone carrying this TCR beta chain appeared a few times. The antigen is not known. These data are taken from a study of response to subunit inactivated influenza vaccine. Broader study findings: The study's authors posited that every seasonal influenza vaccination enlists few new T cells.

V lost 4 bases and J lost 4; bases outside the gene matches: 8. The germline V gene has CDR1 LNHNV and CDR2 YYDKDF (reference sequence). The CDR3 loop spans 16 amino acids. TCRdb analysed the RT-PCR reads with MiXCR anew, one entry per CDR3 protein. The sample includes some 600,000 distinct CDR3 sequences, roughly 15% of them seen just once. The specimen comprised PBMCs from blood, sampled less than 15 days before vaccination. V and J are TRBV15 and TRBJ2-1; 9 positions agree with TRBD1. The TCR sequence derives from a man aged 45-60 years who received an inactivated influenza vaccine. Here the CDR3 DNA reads TGTGCCACCAGCAACCCGCGGGACAGGGATTACAATGAGCAGTTCTTC. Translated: CATSNPRDRDYNEQFF. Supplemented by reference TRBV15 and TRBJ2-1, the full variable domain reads DAMVIQNPRYQVTQFGKPVTLSCSQTLNHNVMYWYQQKSSQAPKLLFHYYDKDFNNEADTPDNFQSRRPNTSFCFLDIRSPGLGDTAMYLCATSNPRDRDYNEQFFGPGTRLTVL.